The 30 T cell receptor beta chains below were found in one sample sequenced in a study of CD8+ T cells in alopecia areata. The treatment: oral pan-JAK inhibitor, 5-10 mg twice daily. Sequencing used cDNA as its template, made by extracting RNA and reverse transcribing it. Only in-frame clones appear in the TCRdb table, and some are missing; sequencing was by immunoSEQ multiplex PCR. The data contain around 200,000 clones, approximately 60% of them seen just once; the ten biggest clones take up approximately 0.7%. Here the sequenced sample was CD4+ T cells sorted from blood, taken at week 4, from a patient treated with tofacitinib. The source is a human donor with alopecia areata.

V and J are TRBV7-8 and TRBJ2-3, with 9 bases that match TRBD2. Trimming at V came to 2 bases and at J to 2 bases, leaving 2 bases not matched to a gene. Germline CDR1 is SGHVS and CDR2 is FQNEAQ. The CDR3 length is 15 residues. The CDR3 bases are TGTGCCAGCAGCTTAATAGCGGGAGCCACAGATACGCAGTATTTT. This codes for CASSLIAGATDTQYF.

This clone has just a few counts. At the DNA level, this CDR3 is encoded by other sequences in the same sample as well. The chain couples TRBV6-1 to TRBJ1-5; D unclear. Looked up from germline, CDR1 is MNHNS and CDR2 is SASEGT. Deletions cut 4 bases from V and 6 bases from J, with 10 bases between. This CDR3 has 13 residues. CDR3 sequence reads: CASSGERTQPQHF. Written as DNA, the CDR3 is TGTGCCAGCAGTGGTGAAAGGACTCAGCCCCAGCATTTT.

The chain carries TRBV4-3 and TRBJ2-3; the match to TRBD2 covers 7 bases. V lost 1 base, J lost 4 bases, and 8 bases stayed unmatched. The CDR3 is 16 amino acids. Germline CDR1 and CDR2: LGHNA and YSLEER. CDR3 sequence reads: CASSQAGGSRSDTQYF. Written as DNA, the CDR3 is TGCGCCAGCAGCCAAGCGGGCGGGAGTCGTTCAGATACGCAGTATTTT.

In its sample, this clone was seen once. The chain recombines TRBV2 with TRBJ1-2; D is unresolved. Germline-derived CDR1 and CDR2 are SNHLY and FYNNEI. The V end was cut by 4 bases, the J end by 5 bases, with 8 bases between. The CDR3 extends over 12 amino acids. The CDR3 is CASSGLDYGYTF. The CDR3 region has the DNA TGTGCCAGCAGTGGACTGGATTATGGCTACACCTTC. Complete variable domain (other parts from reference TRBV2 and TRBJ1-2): EPEVTQTPSHQVTQMGQEVILRCVPISNHLYFYWYRQILGQKVEFLVSFYNNEISEKSEIFDDQFSVERPDGSNFTLKIRSTKLEDSAMYFCASSGLDYGYTFGSGTRLTVV.

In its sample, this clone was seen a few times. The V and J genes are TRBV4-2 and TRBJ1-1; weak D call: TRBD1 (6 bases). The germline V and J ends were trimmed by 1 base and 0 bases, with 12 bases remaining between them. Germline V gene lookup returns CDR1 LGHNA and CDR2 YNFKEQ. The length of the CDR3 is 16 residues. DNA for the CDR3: TGTGCCAGCAGCCAAGTAGGACAGAGAATGAACACTGAAGCTTTCTTT. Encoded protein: CASSQVGQRMNTEAFF.

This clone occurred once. CDR3 amino acids: CASSLAWADTSGELFF. DNA for the CDR3: TGCGCCAGCAGCTTGGCCTGGGCAGATACTTCGGGGGAGCTGTTTTTT. The chain has TRBV5-1 and TRBJ2-2; D remains ambiguous. V lost 0 bases and J lost 8, with 17 bases in between. Germline assignment: CDR1 SGHRS and CDR2 YFSETQ. The CDR3 is 16 residues long. Drawing the rest from reference TRBV5-1 and TRBJ2-2, the complete variable domain is KAGVTQTPRYLIKTRGQQVTLSCSPISGHRSVSWYQQTPGQGLQFLFEYFSETQRNKGNFPGRFSGRQFSNSRSEMNVSTLELGDSALYLCASSLAWADTSGELFFGEGSRLTVL.

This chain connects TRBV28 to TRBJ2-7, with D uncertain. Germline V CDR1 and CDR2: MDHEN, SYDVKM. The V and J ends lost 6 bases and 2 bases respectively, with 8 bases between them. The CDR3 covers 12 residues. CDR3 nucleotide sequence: TGTGCCAGCAGGACTGAACCCTACGAGCAGTACTTC. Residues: CASRTEPYEQYF.

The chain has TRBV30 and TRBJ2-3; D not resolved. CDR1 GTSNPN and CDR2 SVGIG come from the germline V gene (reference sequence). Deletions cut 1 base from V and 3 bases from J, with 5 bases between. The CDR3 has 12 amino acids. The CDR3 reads CAWSAATDTQYF. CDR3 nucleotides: TGTGCCTGGAGTGCAGCTACAGATACGCAGTATTTT.

As DNA, the CDR3 is TGTGCCAGCAGCGTAGACGGCGGGAGGACCTACAATGAGCAGTTCTTC. Amino acid sequence: CASSVDGGRTYNEQFF. The chain couples TRBV9 to TRBJ2-1, with TRBD2 identical over 8 bases. Germline assignment: CDR1 SGDLS and CDR2 YYNGEE. V was pared by 0 bases and J by 2 bases, with 4 bases of the junction left unmatched. The CDR3 covers 16 residues.

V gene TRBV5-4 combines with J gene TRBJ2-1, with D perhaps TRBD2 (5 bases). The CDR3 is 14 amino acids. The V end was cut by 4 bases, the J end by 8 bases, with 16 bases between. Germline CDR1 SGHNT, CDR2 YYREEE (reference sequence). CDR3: CASSLPGRVDEQFF. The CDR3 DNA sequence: TGTGCCAGCAGCCTTCCTGGGCGGGTCGATGAGCAGTTCTTC. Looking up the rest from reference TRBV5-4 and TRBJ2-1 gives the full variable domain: ETGVTQSPTHLIKTRGQQVTLRCSSQSGHNTVSWYQQALGQGPQFIFQYYREEENGRGNFPPRFSGLQFPNYSSELNVNALELDDSALYLCASSLPGRVDEQFFGPGTRLTVL.

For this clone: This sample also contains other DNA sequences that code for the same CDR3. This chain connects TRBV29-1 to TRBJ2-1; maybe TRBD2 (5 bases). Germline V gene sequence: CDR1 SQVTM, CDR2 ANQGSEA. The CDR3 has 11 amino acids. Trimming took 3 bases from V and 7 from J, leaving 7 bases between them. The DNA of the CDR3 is TGCAGCGTTGAGAGAGGGAATGAGCAGTTCTTC. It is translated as CSVERGNEQFF.

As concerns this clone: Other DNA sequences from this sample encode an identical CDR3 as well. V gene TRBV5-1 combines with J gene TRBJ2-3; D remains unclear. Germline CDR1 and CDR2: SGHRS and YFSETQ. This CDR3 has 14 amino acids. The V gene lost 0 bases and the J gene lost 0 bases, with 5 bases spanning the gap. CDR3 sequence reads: CASSLGGSTDTQYF. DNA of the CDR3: TGCGCCAGCAGCTTGGGAGGTAGCACAGATACGCAGTATTTT.

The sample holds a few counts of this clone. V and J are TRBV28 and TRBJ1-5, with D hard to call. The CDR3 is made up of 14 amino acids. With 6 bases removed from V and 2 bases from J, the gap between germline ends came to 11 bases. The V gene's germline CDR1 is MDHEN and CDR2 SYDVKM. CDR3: CASSPSGGNQPQHF. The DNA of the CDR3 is TGTGCCAGCAGCCCCTCAGGCGGCAATCAGCCCCAGCATTTT.

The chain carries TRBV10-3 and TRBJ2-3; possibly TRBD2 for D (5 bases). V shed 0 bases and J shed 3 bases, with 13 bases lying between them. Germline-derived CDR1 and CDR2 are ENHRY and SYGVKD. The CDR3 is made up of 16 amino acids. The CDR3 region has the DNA TGTGCCATCAGTGAGTCGCCCGGGATCGGGACAGATACGCAGTATTTT. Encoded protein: CAISESPGIGTDTQYF.

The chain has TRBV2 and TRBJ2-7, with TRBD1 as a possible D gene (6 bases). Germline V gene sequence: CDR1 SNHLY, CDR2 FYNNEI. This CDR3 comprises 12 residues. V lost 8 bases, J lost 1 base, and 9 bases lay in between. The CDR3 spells CASQQGSYEQYF. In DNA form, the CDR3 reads TGTGCCAGCCAACAGGGTTCCTACGAGCAGTACTTC.

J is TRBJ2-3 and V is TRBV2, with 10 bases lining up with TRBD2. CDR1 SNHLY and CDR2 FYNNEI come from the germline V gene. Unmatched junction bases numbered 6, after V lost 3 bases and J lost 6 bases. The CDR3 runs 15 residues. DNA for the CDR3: TGTGCCAGCAGTGATTTAGCGGGAGGCCCGGATACGCAGTATTTT. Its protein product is CASSDLAGGPDTQYF.

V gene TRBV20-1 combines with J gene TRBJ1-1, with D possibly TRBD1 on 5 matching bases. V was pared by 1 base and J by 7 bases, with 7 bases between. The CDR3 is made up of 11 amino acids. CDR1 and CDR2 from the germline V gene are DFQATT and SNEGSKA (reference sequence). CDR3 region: CSARGDGEAFF. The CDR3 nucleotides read TGCAGTGCTAGAGGGGACGGTGAAGCTTTCTTT.

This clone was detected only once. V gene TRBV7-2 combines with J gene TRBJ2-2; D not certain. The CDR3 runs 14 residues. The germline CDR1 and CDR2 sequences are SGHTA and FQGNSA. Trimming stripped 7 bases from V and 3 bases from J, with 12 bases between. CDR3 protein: CASKHPFDTGELFF. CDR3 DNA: TGTGCCAGCAAGCACCCCTTCGACACCGGGGAGCTGTTTTTT.

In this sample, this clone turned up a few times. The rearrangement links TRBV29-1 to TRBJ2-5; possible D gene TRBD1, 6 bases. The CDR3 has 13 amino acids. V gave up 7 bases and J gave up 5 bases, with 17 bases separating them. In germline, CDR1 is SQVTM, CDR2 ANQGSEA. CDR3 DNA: TGCAGCGCTAGAGGACAGCTTATGGAGACCCAGTACTTC. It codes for CSARGQLMETQYF.

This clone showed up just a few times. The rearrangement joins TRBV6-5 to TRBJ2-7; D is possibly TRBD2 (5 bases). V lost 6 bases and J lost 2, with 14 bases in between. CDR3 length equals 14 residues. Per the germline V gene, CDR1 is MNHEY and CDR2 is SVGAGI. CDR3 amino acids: CASRASSGAYEQYF. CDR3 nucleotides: TGTGCCAGCAGGGCTTCCTCCGGGGCCTACGAGCAGTACTTC.

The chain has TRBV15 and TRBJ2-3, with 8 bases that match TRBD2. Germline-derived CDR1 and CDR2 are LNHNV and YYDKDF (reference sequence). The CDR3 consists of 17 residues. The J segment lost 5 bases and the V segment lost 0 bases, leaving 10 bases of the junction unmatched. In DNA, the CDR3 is TGTGCCACCAGCAGAGAACCTCTGGCGGGAGGTGGAGATACGCAGTATTTT. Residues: CATSREPLAGGGDTQYF.

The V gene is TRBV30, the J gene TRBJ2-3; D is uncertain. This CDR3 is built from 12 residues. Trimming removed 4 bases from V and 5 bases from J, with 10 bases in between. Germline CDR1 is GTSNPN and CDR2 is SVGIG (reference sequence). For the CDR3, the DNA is TGTGCCTGGACCCCCGACTTAGATACGCAGTATTTT. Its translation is CAWTPDLDTQYF. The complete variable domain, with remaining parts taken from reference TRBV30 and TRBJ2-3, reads SQTIHQWPATLVQPVGSPLSLECTVEGTSNPNLYWYRQAAGRGLQLLFYSVGIGQISSEVPQNLSASRPQDRQFILSSKKLLLSDSGFYLCAWTPDLDTQYFGPGTRLTVL.

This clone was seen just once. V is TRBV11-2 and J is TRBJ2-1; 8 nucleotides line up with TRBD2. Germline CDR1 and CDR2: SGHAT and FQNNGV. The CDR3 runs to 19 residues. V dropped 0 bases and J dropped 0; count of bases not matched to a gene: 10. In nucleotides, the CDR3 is TGTGCCAGCAGCTTAGAGGGGTCGAGCGGGAGAGTCTCCTACAATGAGCAGTTCTTC. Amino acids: CASSLEGSSGRVSYNEQFF. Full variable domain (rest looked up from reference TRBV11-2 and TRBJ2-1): EAGVAQSPRYKIIEKRQSVAFWCNPISGHATLYWYQQILGQGPKLLIQFQNNGVVDDSQLPKDRFSAERLKGVDSTLKIQPAKLEDSAVYLCASSLEGSSGRVSYNEQFFGPGTRLTVL.

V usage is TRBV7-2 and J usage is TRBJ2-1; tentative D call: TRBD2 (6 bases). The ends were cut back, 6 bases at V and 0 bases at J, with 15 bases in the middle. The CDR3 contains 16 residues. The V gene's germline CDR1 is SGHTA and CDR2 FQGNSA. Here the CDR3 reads CASRPEPGSSYNEQFF. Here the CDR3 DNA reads TGTGCCAGCAGACCTGAGCCCGGGAGCTCCTACAATGAGCAGTTCTTC.

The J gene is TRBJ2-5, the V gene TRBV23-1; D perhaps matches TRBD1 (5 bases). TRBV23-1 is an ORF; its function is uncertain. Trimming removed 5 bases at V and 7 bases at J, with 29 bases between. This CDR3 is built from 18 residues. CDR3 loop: CASSEGAHKAHSRGTQYF. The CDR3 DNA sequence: TGCGCCAGCAGTGAAGGGGCCCATAAGGCACATTCAAGAGGGACCCAGTACTTC.

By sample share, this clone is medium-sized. CDR3 nucleotide sequence: TGTGCCATCAGCCCTATCGGGACAGGGTTAGCCAATGAGCAGTTCTTC. This sequence encodes CAISPIGTGLANEQFF. The chain uses TRBV10-3 and TRBJ2-1; 9 positions match TRBD1. The CDR3 extends over 16 amino acids. Germline assignment: CDR1 ENHRY and CDR2 SYGVKD. V shed 6 bases and J 6 bases; nucleotides not matched to a gene: 12.

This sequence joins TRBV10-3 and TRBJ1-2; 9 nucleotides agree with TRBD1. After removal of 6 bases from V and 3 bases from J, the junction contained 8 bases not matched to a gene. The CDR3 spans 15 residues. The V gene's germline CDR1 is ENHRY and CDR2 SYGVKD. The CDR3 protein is CAIRMGQGIYYGYTF. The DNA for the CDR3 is TGTGCCATCAGAATGGGACAGGGTATTTACTATGGCTACACCTTC.

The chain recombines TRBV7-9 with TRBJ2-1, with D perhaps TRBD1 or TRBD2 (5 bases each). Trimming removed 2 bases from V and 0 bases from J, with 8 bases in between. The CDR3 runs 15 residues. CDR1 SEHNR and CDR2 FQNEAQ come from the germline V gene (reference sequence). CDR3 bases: TGTGCCAGCAGCTTACGGGACGGCTCCTACAATGAGCAGTTCTTC. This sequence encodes CASSLRDGSYNEQFF.

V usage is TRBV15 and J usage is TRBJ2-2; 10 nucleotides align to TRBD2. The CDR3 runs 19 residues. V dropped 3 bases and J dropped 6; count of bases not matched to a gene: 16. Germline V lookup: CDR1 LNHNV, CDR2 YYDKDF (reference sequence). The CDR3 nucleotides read TGTGCCACCAGCAGGAGTGTGCACGTCCAGCGGGAGGGCCCCGGGGAGCTGTTTTTT. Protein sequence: CATSRSVHVQREGPGELFF.

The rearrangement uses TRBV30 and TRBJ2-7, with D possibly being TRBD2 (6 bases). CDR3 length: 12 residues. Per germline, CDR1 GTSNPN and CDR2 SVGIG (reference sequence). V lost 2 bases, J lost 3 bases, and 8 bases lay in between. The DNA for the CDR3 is TGTGCCTGGAGTCACGGGAGCTACGAGCAGTACTTC. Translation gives CAWSHGSYEQYF.